This T cell receptor (beta chain) emerged from a study of neurological immune-mediated disorders. This clonotype was counted ten times or more. Germline V gene sequence: CDR1 SQVTM, CDR2 ANQGSEA. This CDR3 is built from 14 residues. The V end lost 3 bases, the J end lost 4 bases, and 15 bases lay between the germline ends. Each sorted-subset library came from about a million CD4+ or CD8+ T cells. TCRdb reanalysed the 5' RACE reads using MiXCR and keeps one entry per CDR3 protein. The sample holds under 40,000 distinct CDR3 sequences; almost 7.5% are singletons and the top ten take approximately 5.4%. The receptor's source is a man aged 45-60 years in good health. The chain links TRBV29-1 to TRBJ1-1, with D uncertain. Sequenced material: CD4+ T cells from blood. In DNA form, the CDR3 reads TGCAGCGTTGATGCAGGTGGCCTTGGCACTGAAGCTTTCTTT. Amino acids: CSVDAGGLGTEAFF.